Shown below are 13 T cell receptor beta chains from a single sample sequenced in a study of vaccination and CD4 T cells after COVID-19 (dated by TCRdb to the early 2020s). No antigens are known for them. The treatment or condition label here, explained by the study, means: 10-day PBMC culture with coronavirus spike peptide pools or control peptides (ViraFEST assay). The library was generated by PCR. TCRdb lists the instrument as Illumina iSeq 100. At the Johns Hopkins FTIC core, DNA from the cultured CD4+ T cells underwent TCR sequencing with the Oncomine TCR Beta short-read assay. TCRdb cleaned the public reads at Q25 with fastp, built clones with MiXCR and kept in-frame beta chains. Rows merge per CDR3 protein into single entries with the most common DNA and genes. The sample has 15,000 to 17,000 distinct CDR3 sequences on record, over 45% of them singletons. The ten largest clones take up approximately 16% of the sample.

The source was CD4+ T cells from blood, cultured in vitro, collected before SARS-CoV-2 vaccination. These receptors all come from a human donor who had recovered from COVID-19.

The rearrangement links TRBV6-1 to TRBJ1-6, with unresolved D. The germline V gene has CDR1 MNHNS and CDR2 SASEGT. Trimming pared 6 bases from V and 10 bases from J, leaving 16 bases between. The length of the CDR3 is 14 residues. This chain's CDR3 is CASRSAGFWSPLHF. In DNA form, the CDR3 reads TGTGCCAGCAGAAGTGCGGGGTTTTGGTCACCCCTCCACTTT.

The CDR3 coding sequence is TGTGCCAGCAGCCAACAACAGGGTATGGATACGCAGTATTTT. Translation gives CASSQQQGMDTQYF. The chain employs TRBV7-2 and TRBJ2-3; TRBD1 is a possible D gene (6 bases). Deletions cut 5 bases from V and 6 bases from J, with 15 bases between. Per germline, CDR1 SGHTA and CDR2 FQGNSA. This CDR3 has 14 residues.

This clonotype was observed a single time. This chain joins TRBV2 and TRBJ2-7; TRBD2 aligns across 7 bases. CDR3 length equals 18 residues. J was trimmed by 8 bases and V by 4 bases; bases with no gene match: 23. Germline V CDR1 and CDR2: SNHLY, FYNNEI. The CDR3 DNA follows: TGTGCCAGCAGTGTGAGCCTACGGCTAGCGGATCCCCCCATTAAGCAGTACTTC. Translating gives CASSVSLRLADPPIKQYF.

This clonotype was found a few times. This chain joins TRBV7-3 and TRBJ2-5, with D possibly matching TRBD2 (5 bases). Trimming stripped 1 base from V and 4 bases from J, with 13 bases between. The CDR3 spans 15 residues. Germline CDR1 reads SGHTA; CDR2 reads FQGTGA. The CDR3 spells CASSLSGIGVETQYF. DNA for the CDR3: TGTGCCAGCAGCTTAAGTGGGATCGGGGTAGAGACCCAGTACTTC.

V is TRBV5-1 and J is TRBJ2-5; TRBD2 matches at 10 bases. Germline CDR1 reads SGHRS; CDR2 reads YFSETQ. V was clipped by 0 bases and J by 2 bases; unmatched bases: 4. The CDR3 runs to 16 residues. The CDR3 nucleotides read TGCGCCAGCAGCTTGGGGCTAGCGGGAGTTCAAGAGACCCAGTACTTC. This sequence encodes CASSLGLAGVQETQYF.

The rearrangement joins TRBV2 to TRBJ2-7; TRBD1 might be the D (6 bases). The germline CDR1 and CDR2 sequences are SNHLY and FYNNEI. The CDR3 covers 14 residues. Trimming took 7 bases from V and 2 from J, leaving 15 bases between them. This CDR3 is CASNGRDMPYEQYF. The CDR3 coding sequence is TGTGCCAGCAATGGCAGGGACATGCCCTACGAGCAGTACTTC.

The gene calls are TRBV6-1 and TRBJ1-4; a weak D match, TRBD1 (5 bases). Germline assignment: CDR1 MNHNS and CDR2 SASEGT. Trimming left V 5 bases short and J 8 bases short, with 18 bases between. This CDR3 is built from 15 residues. The CDR3 bases are TGTGCCAGCAGTCCCAGGGCGGGGGGATACGAAAAACTGTTTTTT. Its translation: CASSPRAGGYEKLFF.

This clonotype was picked up one time. CDR3 DNA: TGTGCCAGCAGCTTGGTTGGCACAGGAGACTACGAGCAGTACTTC. As protein: CASSLVGTGDYEQYF. This chain joins TRBV5-6 and TRBJ2-7; a weak D match, TRBD1 (5 bases). Trimming cost V 0 bases and J 3 bases, with 13 bases left between them. The CDR3 covers 15 residues. From germline, CDR1 is SGHDT and CDR2 YYEEEE.

The J gene is TRBJ2-5, the V gene TRBV5-1, with D possibly being TRBD1 or TRBD2 (5 bases each). Trimming took 4 bases from V and 5 from J, leaving 27 bases between them. Per the germline V gene, CDR1 is SGHRS and CDR2 is YFSETQ. The CDR3 is 18 amino acids. CDR3 loop: CASSRNPTTGLRKETQYF. CDR3 bases: TGCGCCAGCAGCCGGAACCCTACTACGGGGCTAAGGAAGGAGACCCAGTACTTC.

The DNA for the CDR3 is TGTGCCAGCAGTCCACTTAGCGGGAGTACGACAGATACGCAGTATTTT. This gives the protein CASSPLSGSTTDTQYF. This sequence joins TRBV6-1 and TRBJ2-3; 9 positions match TRBD2. V dropped 5 bases and J dropped 3; count of bases not matched to a gene: 9. This CDR3 spans 16 amino acids. Per germline, CDR1 MNHNS and CDR2 SASEGT.

J is TRBJ1-2 and V is TRBV5-1; D unclear. There are 14 residues in the CDR3. With 2 bases removed from V and 3 bases from J, the gap between germline ends came to 11 bases. Germline CDR1 SGHRS, CDR2 YFSETQ. The DNA of the CDR3 is TGCGCCAGCAGCTTTTCCGGCGGGGACTATGGCTACACCTTC. The encoded protein is CASSFSGGDYGYTF.

The chain links TRBV20-1 to TRBJ1-5; 11 bases are a match to TRBD1. The V and J ends lost 5 bases and 5 bases, in that order; junction bases with no gene match: 14. Looked up from germline, CDR1 is DFQATT and CDR2 is SNEGSKA (reference sequence). This CDR3 comprises 17 residues. The CDR3 region has the DNA TGCAGTGCTCCAGCGGACAGGGGGCGGAACGGCGATCAGCCCCAGCATTTT. This translates into CSAPADRGRNGDQPQHF.

This clonotype showed up just a few times. The J gene is TRBJ1-6, the V gene TRBV5-6; D gene ambiguous. The ends were cut back, 4 bases at V and 6 bases at J, with 5 bases in the middle. Germline V CDR1 and CDR2: SGHDT, YYEEEE. This CDR3 is 12 amino acids long. The CDR3 nucleotides read TGTGCCAGCAGCCGAAGTAATTCACCCCTCCACTTT. This encodes CASSRSNSPLHF.